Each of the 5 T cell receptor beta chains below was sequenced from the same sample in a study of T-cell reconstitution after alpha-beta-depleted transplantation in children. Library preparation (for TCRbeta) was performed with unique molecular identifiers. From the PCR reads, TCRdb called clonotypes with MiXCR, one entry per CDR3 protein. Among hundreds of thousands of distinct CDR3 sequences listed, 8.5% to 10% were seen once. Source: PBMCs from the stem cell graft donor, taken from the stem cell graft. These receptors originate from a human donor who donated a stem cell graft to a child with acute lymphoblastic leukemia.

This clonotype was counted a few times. CDR3 sequence (DNA): TGTGCCAGCAGCCCCTCGCTGGACGAGCAGTACTTC. Its protein product is CASSPSLDEQYF. The genes are TRBV7-9 and TRBJ2-7; no reliable D call. The CDR3 runs 12 residues. The germline V gene has CDR1 SEHNR and CDR2 FQNEAQ (reference sequence). V lost 5 bases and J 5 bases, leaving 10 bases between the germline ends.

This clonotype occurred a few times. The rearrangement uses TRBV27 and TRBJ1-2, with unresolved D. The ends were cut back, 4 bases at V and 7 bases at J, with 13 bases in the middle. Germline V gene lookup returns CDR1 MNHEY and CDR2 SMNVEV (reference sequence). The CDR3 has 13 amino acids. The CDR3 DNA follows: TGTGCCAGCAGTTCGCCCTTACACGGTGGCTACACCTTC. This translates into CASSSPLHGGYTF.

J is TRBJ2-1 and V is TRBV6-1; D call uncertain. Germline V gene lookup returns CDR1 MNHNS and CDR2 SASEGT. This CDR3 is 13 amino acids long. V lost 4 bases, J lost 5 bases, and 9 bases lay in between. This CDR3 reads CASSALLDNEQFF. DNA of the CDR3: TGTGCCAGCAGTGCCCTACTGGACAATGAGCAGTTCTTC.

The CDR3 is CASSFPPGVHEQFF. In DNA, the CDR3 is TGTGCCAGCAGTTTTCCCCCGGGGGTCCATGAGCAGTTCTTC. The chain employs TRBV12-3 or TRBV12-4 and TRBJ2-1; D may be TRBD2 (6 bases). CDR3 length: 14 amino acids. V lost 3 bases and J lost 8, with 14 bases in between.

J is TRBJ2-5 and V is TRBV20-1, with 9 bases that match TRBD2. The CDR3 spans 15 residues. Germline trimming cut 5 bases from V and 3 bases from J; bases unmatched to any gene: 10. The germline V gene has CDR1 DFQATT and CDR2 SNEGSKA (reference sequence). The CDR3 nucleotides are TGCAGTGCTTTGCGGGGGGGCCCTCGAAAAGAGACCCAGTACTTC. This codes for CSALRGGPRKETQYF.